Following are 17 T cell receptor beta chains from one sample sequenced in a study of cytomegalovirus exposure and HLA in healthy donors. The study ran its PCR with 60 Vbeta and 13 Jbeta primers. Libraries were prepared by immunoSEQ multiplex PCR; TCRdb keeps only in-frame clonotypes and omits some of them. This table holds about 130,000 clones, 80% found once. Sequenced: PBMCs. The receptors shown here come from a young man in good health and CMV-seropositive.

This clone was seen only once. This chain links TRBV5-6 with TRBJ2-7; 7 bases map to TRBD1. The V gene end was trimmed by 5 bases and the J gene end by 2 bases; junction bases not matched to a gene: 4. The CDR3 has 13 amino acids. Per the germline V gene, CDR1 is SGHDT and CDR2 is YYEEEE. Here the CDR3 reads CASRLDRTYEQYF. The CDR3 DNA is TGTGCCAGCAGGCTGGACAGGACCTACGAGCAGTACTTC.

This clone was counted between two and nine times. This chain joins TRBV4-1 and TRBJ2-5; TRBD2 might be the D (5 bases). CDR3 length: 16 residues. Trimming stripped 2 bases from V and 3 bases from J, with 16 bases between. Germline V lookup: CDR1 MGHRA, CDR2 YSYEKL. DNA for the CDR3: TGCGCCAGCAGCCAAACATCATTAGAGGGAAAAGAGACCCAGTACTTC. Residues: CASSQTSLEGKETQYF.

The chain carries TRBV19 and TRBJ1-4, with D uncertain. V was trimmed by 5 bases and J by 4 bases, leaving 14 bases between them. The germline V gene encodes CDR1 LNHDA and CDR2 SQIVND (reference sequence). CDR3 size: 15 residues. For the CDR3, the DNA is TGTGCCAGTAGTCCTCCTAATGAAGTTAATGAAAAACTGTTTTTT. Translation gives CASSPPNEVNEKLFF.

This chain links TRBV6-1 with TRBJ1-1, with D perhaps matching TRBD1 (6 bases). CDR3 length equals 16 residues. The ends were cut back, 2 bases at V and 0 bases at J, with 13 bases in the middle. The germline gives CDR1 MNHNS, CDR2 SASEGT. CDR3 in amino acids: CASSEPTGRMNTEAFF. CDR3 nucleotide sequence: TGTGCCAGCAGTGAACCGACAGGCCGCATGAACACTGAAGCTTTCTTT.

The V gene is TRBV2, the J gene TRBJ2-1; 8 bases agree with TRBD1. CDR3 length: 15 amino acids. Germline V gene lookup returns CDR1 SNHLY and CDR2 FYNNEI. With 6 bases clipped from V and 7 bases from J, the junction kept 11 bases outside the gene matches. The DNA for the CDR3 is TGTGCCAGCAGGGACCGGGACAGGAGCAAGAATGAGCAGTTCTTC. Protein product: CASRDRDRSKNEQFF.

This chain uses TRBV5-6 with TRBJ1-6, with D maybe TRBD1 (5 bases). The V end lost 1 base, the J end lost 4 bases, and 9 bases lay between the germline ends. The CDR3 covers 15 residues. Germline CDR1 is SGHDT and CDR2 is YYEEEE. The CDR3 spells CASSLTGEYNSPLHF. As DNA, the CDR3 is TGTGCCAGCAGCTTGACAGGAGAATATAATTCACCCCTCCACTTT.

This clone was observed a handful of times. The chain couples TRBV10-2 to TRBJ2-1; 11 bases align to TRBD1. V gave up 7 bases and J gave up 6 bases; unmatched junction bases: 8. Germline CDR1 is WSHSY and CDR2 is SAAADI. This CDR3 region has 15 residues. The CDR3, as DNA: TGCGCCAGCACCTCTGGACAGGGGGCAGGCAATGAGCAGTTCTTC. It is translated as CASTSGQGAGNEQFF.

The chain employs TRBV4-1 and TRBJ1-1, with D tentatively TRBD1 (5 bases). Germline V gene data show CDR1 as MGHRA and CDR2 as YSYEKL. Deletions cut 4 bases from V and 3 bases from J, with 12 bases between. The CDR3 extends over 14 amino acids. CDR3 sequence (DNA): TGCGCCAGCAGCCCAGGGAGGGCGGACACTGAAGCTTTCTTT. This gives the protein CASSPGRADTEAFF.

The gene calls are TRBV5-1 and TRBJ1-5; D unresolved. The CDR3 runs to 14 residues. The V end lost 0 bases, the J end lost 5 bases, and 9 bases lay between the germline ends. Germline values: CDR1 SGHRS, CDR2 YFSETQ. As DNA, the CDR3 is TGCGCCAGCAGCTTGGCTCTAGGCGATCAGCCCCAGCATTTT. This gives the protein CASSLALGDQPQHF. Filled out from reference TRBV5-1 and TRBJ1-5, the complete variable domain reads KAGVTQTPRYLIKTRGQQVTLSCSPISGHRSVSWYQQTPGQGLQFLFEYFSETQRNKGNFPGRFSGRQFSNSRSEMNVSTLELGDSALYLCASSLALGDQPQHFGDGTRLSIL.

The V gene is TRBV9, the J gene TRBJ1-1; D remains ambiguous. CDR3 size: 13 residues. Germline values: CDR1 SGDLS, CDR2 YYNGEE. V was clipped by 2 bases and J by 4 bases, with 9 bases between them. The CDR3, as DNA: TGTGCCAGCAGCGTTACAGTGTTCACTGAAGCTTTCTTT. Amino acid sequence: CASSVTVFTEAFF.

The chain joins TRBV5-1 to TRBJ2-5, with 8 positions matching TRBD1. CDR3 length: 15 amino acids. Trimming removed 7 bases from V and 2 bases from J; junction bases left unmatched: 10. Germline V gives CDR1 SGHRS, CDR2 YFSETQ. The CDR3 DNA is TGCGCCAGCCAAACCGGACAGGGAGAACAAGAGACCCAGTACTTC. Translating it yields CASQTGQGEQETQYF.

The chain joins TRBV19 to TRBJ2-7; tentative D call: TRBD2 (5 bases). Germline V gives CDR1 LNHDA, CDR2 SQIVND (reference sequence). V was pared by 3 bases and J by 1 base, with 13 bases between. CDR3 length: 15 residues. The CDR3 reads CASSIMRGYSYEQYF. The CDR3, as DNA: TGTGCCAGTAGTATTATGAGAGGGTATTCCTACGAGCAGTACTTC. The whole variable domain, filled in from reference TRBV19 and TRBJ2-7, reads DGGITQSPKYLFRKEGQNVTLSCEQNLNHDAMYWYRQDPGQGLRLIYYSQIVNDFQKGDIAEGYSVSREKKESFPLTVTSAQKNPTAFYLCASSIMRGYSYEQYFGPGTRLTVT.

This chain uses TRBV27 with TRBJ1-5; D is perhaps TRBD1 (5 bases). Germline CDR1 and CDR2: MNHEY and SMNVEV (reference sequence). The CDR3 is 15 amino acids. Trimming stripped 2 bases from V and 3 bases from J, with 11 bases between. CDR3 sequence (DNA): TGTGCCAGCAGTTTACGCGGGGCGGTCAATCAGCCCCAGCATTTT. Amino acid sequence: CASSLRGAVNQPQHF.

This clone was seen just once. The V call is TRBV7-2, the J call TRBJ2-5; 7 bases are a match to TRBD1. The germline V gene has CDR1 SGHTA and CDR2 FQGNSA. This CDR3 spans 12 amino acids. With 4 bases clipped from V and 4 bases from J, the junction kept 0 bases outside the gene matches. This CDR3 reads CASSYRGETQYF. DNA for the CDR3: TGTGCCAGCAGCTACAGGGGAGAGACCCAGTACTTC. Drawing the rest from reference TRBV7-2 and TRBJ2-5, the complete variable domain is GAGVSQSPSNKVTEKGKDVELRCDPISGHTALYWYRQSLGQGLEFLIYFQGNSAPDKSGLPSDRFSAERTGGSVSTLTIQRTQQEDSAVYLCASSYRGETQYFGPGTRLLVL.

The chain joins TRBV7-8 to TRBJ1-5, with 7 bases aligning to TRBD1. This CDR3 is built from 14 residues. With V trimmed by 8 bases and J by 0 bases, 4 bases remained unmatched. Germline V CDR1 and CDR2: SGHVS, FQNEAQ. For the CDR3, the DNA is TGTGCCAGCTGGACAGGATATAGCAATCAGCCCCAGCATTTT. This codes for CASWTGYSNQPQHF.

The V and J genes are TRBV25-1 and TRBJ1-2; D is uncertain. The CDR3 covers 12 residues. V was clipped by 5 bases and J by 6 bases, with 10 bases between them. In germline, CDR1 is MGHDK, CDR2 SYGVNS. CDR3 nucleotides: TGTGCCAGCAGTTGGTCCGGGGATGGCTACACCTTC. Translated: CASSWSGDGYTF.

The chain uses TRBV4-2 and TRBJ2-7, with a tentative D call TRBD1 (7 bases). The CDR3 is made up of 15 amino acids. The germline V gene has CDR1 LGHNA and CDR2 YNFKEQ. Trimming cost V 1 base and J 5 bases, with 15 bases left between them. The CDR3 protein is CASSQGRGRGDEQYF. Written as DNA, the CDR3 is TGTGCCAGCAGCCAAGGGCGGGGCAGGGGGGACGAGCAGTACTTC.